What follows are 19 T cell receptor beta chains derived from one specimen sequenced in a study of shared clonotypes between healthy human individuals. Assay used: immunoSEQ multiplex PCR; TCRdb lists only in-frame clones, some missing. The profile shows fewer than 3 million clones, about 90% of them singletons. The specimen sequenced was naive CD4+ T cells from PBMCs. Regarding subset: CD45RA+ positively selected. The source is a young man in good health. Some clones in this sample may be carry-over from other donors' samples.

CDR3 region: CASSWDGVTGELFF. CDR3 nucleotide sequence: TGCGCCAGCAGCTGGGACGGGGTGACCGGGGAGCTGTTTTTT. V is TRBV5-1 and J is TRBJ2-2, with D perhaps being TRBD1 or TRBD2 (5 bases each). There are 14 residues in the CDR3. The germline CDR1 and CDR2 sequences are SGHRS and YFSETQ. V lost 3 bases and J lost 5, with 11 bases in between.

CDR3 region: CASSLSHGGELFF. As DNA, the CDR3 is TGTGCCAGCAGCTTGTCCCACGGCGGGGAGCTGTTTTTT. The gene calls are TRBV7-2 and TRBJ2-2; D is uncertain. The germline V gene has CDR1 SGHTA and CDR2 FQGNSA. The CDR3 contains 13 residues. The V gene lost 3 bases and the J gene lost 7 bases, with 9 bases spanning the gap.

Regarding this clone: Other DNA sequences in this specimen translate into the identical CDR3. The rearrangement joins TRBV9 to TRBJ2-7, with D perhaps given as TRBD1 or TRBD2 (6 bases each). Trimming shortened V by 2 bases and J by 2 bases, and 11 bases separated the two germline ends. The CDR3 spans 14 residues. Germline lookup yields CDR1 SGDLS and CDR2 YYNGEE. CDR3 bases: TGTGCCAGCAGCGTGACGGGGGCTCCCTACGAGCAGTACTTC. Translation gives CASSVTGAPYEQYF.

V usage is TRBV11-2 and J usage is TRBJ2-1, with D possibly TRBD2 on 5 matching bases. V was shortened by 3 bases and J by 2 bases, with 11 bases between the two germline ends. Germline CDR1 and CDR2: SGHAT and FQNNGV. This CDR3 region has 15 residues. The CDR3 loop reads CASSLAGPTYNEQFF. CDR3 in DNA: TGTGCCAGCAGCTTGGCGGGCCCCACCTACAATGAGCAGTTCTTC.

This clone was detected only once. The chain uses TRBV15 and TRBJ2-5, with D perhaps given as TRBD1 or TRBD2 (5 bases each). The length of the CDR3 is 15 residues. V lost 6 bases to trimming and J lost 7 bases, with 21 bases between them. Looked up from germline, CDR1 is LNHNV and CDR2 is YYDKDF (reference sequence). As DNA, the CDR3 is TGTGCCACCAGAACCGGGACCACGGCTGTTACGACCCAGTACTTC. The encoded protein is CATRTGTTAVTTQYF.

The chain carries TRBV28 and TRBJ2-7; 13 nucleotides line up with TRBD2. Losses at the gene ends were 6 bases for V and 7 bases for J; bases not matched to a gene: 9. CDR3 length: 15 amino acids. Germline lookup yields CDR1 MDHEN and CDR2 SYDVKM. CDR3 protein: CASRPGLAGADEQYF. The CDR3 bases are TGTGCCAGCAGACCAGGACTAGCGGGAGCCGATGAGCAGTACTTC.

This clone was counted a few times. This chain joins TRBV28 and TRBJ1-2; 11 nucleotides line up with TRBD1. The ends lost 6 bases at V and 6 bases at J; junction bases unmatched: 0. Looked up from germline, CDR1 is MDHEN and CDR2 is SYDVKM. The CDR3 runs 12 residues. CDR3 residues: CASRGQGDGYTF. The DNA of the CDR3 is TGTGCCAGCAGGGGACAGGGGGATGGCTACACCTTC.

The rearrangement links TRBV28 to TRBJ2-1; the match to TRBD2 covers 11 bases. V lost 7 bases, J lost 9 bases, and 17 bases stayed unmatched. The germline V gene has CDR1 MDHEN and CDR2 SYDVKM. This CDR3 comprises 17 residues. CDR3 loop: CASNDGQTSGKRREQFF. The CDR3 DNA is TGTGCCAGCAATGATGGACAGACTAGCGGGAAAAGGCGTGAGCAGTTCTTC.

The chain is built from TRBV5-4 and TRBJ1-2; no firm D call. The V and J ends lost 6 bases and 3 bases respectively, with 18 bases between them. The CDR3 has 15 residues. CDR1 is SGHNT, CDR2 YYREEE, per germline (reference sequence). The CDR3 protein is CASTLGPPGDYGYTF. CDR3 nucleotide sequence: TGTGCCAGCACCCTTGGACCCCCCGGAGACTATGGCTACACCTTC.

The CDR3: CASSRDSSFYQPQHF. The CDR3 coding sequence is TGTGCCAGCAGCCGGGACTCCTCATTTTATCAGCCCCAGCATTTT. The chain uses TRBV5-8 and TRBJ1-5; possible D gene TRBD1, 5 bases. The V gene's germline CDR1 is SGHTS and CDR2 YDEGEE. CDR3 length: 15 residues. V gave up 4 bases and J gave up 5 bases, with 16 bases separating them.

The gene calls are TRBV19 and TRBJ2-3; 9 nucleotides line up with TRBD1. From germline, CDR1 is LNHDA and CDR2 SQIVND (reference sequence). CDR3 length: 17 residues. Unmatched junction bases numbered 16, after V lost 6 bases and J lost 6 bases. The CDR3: CASSPLPGQGRSDTQYF. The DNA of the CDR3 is TGTGCCAGTAGCCCACTCCCGGGACAGGGAAGGTCCGATACGCAGTATTTT.

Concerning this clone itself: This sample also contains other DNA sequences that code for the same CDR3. Written as DNA, the CDR3 is TGCGCCAGCAGCTTGGGAGGGGGGAGCAATCAGCCCCAGCATTTT. Protein product: CASSLGGGSNQPQHF. V usage is TRBV5-1 and J usage is TRBJ1-5; D perhaps matches TRBD1 (6 bases). CDR1 SGHRS and CDR2 YFSETQ come from the germline V gene. Trimming took 0 bases from V and 1 from J, leaving 8 bases between them. The CDR3 contains 15 residues. The whole variable domain, remainder taken from reference TRBV5-1 and TRBJ1-5, is KAGVTQTPRYLIKTRGQQVTLSCSPISGHRSVSWYQQTPGQGLQFLFEYFSETQRNKGNFPGRFSGRQFSNSRSEMNVSTLELGDSALYLCASSLGGGSNQPQHFGDGTRLSIL.

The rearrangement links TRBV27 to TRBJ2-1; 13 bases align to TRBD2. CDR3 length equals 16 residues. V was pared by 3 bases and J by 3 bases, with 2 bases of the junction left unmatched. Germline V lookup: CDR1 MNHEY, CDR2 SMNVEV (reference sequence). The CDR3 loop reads CASSLRLAGGYNEQFF. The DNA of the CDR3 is TGTGCCAGCAGTTTGAGACTAGCGGGAGGCTACAATGAGCAGTTCTTC.

The CDR3 loop is CASSVGQGSGELFF. The CDR3 DNA follows: TGTGCCAGCAGCGTAGGACAGGGATCCGGGGAGCTGTTTTTT. The chain couples TRBV9 to TRBJ2-2; 7 nucleotides align to TRBD1. CDR1 is SGDLS and CDR2 is YYNGEE in the germline V gene. With 0 bases clipped from V and 6 bases from J, the junction kept 2 bases outside the gene matches. This CDR3 is built from 14 residues. Variable domain in full (rest from reference TRBV9 and TRBJ2-2): DSGVTQTPKHLITATGQRVTLRCSPRSGDLSVYWYQQSLDQGLQFLIQYYNGEERAKGNILERFSAQQFPDLHSELNLSSLELGDSALYFCASSVGQGSGELFFGEGSRLTVL.

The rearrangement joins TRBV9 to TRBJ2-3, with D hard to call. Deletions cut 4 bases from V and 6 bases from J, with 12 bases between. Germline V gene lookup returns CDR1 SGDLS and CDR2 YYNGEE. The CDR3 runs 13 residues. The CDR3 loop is CASSSRPFDTQYF. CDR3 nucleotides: TGTGCCAGCAGCTCCAGGCCCTTCGATACGCAGTATTTT.

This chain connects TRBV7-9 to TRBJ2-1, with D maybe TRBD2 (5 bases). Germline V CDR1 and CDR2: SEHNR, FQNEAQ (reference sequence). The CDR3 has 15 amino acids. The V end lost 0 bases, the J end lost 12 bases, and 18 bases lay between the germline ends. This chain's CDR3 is CASSLALGSAFVQFF. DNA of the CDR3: TGTGCCAGCAGCTTAGCGCTGGGTAGCGCCTTTGTGCAGTTCTTC. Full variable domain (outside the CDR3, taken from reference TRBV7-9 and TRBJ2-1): DTGVSQNPRHKITKRGQNVTFRCDPISEHNRLYWYRQTLGQGPEFLTYFQNEAQLEKSRLLSDRFSAERPKGSFSTLEIQRTEQGDSAMYLCASSLALGSAFVQFFGPGTRLTVL.

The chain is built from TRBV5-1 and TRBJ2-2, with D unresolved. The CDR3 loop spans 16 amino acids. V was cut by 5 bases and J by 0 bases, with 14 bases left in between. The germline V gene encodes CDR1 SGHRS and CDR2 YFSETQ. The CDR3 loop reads CASSPIPSSNTGELFF. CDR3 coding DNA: TGCGCCAGCAGTCCTATCCCCAGTTCGAACACCGGGGAGCTGTTTTTT. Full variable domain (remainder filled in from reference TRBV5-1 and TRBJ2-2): KAGVTQTPRYLIKTRGQQVTLSCSPISGHRSVSWYQQTPGQGLQFLFEYFSETQRNKGNFPGRFSGRQFSNSRSEMNVSTLELGDSALYLCASSPIPSSNTGELFFGEGSRLTVL.

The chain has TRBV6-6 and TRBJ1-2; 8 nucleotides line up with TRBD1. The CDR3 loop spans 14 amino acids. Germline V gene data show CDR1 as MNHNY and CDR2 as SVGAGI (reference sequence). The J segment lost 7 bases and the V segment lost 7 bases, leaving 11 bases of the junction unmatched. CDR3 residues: CASTLTGGEIGYTF. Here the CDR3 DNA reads TGTGCCAGCACCTTAACAGGGGGGGAGATTGGCTACACCTTC.

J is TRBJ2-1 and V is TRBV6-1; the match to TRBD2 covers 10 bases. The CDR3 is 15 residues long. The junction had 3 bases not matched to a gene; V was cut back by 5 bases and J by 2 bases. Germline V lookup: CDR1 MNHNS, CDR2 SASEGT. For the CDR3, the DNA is TGTGCCAGCAGTCCTAGCGGGAGTCCCTACAATGAGCAGTTCTTC. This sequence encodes CASSPSGSPYNEQFF.